The next 12 T cell receptor beta chains were all read from a single sample in a study of blood T cell repertoires in COVID-19. Data came from immunoSEQ multiplex PCR; TCRdb stores just in-frame clones and leaves some out. The sample records about 290,000 clones, approximately 88% being singletons. The specimen was PBMCs or T cells enriched from blood (not recorded which). These receptors were taken from a woman in her forties who had recovered from COVID-19.

The chain employs TRBV7-2 and TRBJ2-2; 9 nucleotides match TRBD2. Germline V lookup: CDR1 SGHTA, CDR2 FQGNSA. Unmatched junction bases numbered 17, after V lost 8 bases and J lost 7 bases. The CDR3 is made up of 17 amino acids. CDR3 sequence: CASRPPRGGSRDGELFF. The CDR3 region has the DNA TGTGCCAGCCGACCCCCGCGGGGGGGCTCCCGGGACGGGGAGCTGTTTTTT.

This clone was detected a few times. V usage is TRBV30 and J usage is TRBJ1-2, with 12 positions matching TRBD1. CDR1 GTSNPN and CDR2 SVGIG come from the germline V gene (reference sequence). Trimming took 2 bases from V and 7 from J; bases not matched to a gene: 8. This CDR3 spans 15 amino acids. The CDR3 DNA reads TGTGCCTGGAGTAGGGGGGACAGGGGGCTTGTTGGCTACACCTTC. Translated, it gives CAWSRGDRGLVGYTF.

The CDR3 DNA reads as TGTGCCAGCAGCTTGCGACAGGATAAAGGAGAGGGCTACACCTTC. It codes for CASSLRQDKGEGYTF. The chain is built from TRBV14 and TRBJ1-2, with D possibly matching TRBD1 (6 bases). Per germline, CDR1 SGHDN and CDR2 FVKESK. Trimming shortened V by 5 bases and J by 8 bases, and 21 bases separated the two germline ends. The CDR3 contains 15 residues.

V usage is TRBV11-3 and J usage is TRBJ1-1; the match to TRBD1 covers 7 bases. The trim removed 2 bases at V and 5 bases at J, leaving 5 bases unmatched. This CDR3 is 14 amino acids long. CDR1 and CDR2 from the germline V gene are SGHNT and YENEEA. In DNA form, the CDR3 reads TGTGCCAGCAGCTTAAAGGGGGCAGGGACTGAAGCTTTCTTT. This sequence encodes CASSLKGAGTEAFF.

The chain has TRBV3-1 (or the pseudogene TRBV3-2) and TRBJ2-5; 14 bases map to TRBD2. Germline V gene lookup returns CDR1 LGHDT and CDR2 YNNKEL (reference sequence). This CDR3 is built from 17 residues. V was clipped by 1 base and J by 5 bases; unmatched bases: 6. This CDR3 reads CASSQGGLAGVGETQYF. CDR3 nucleotides: TGTGCCAGCAGCCAAGGGGGACTAGCGGGAGTCGGGGAGACCCAGTACTTC.

CDR3 bases: TGTGCCAGCAGCTCACGGACAGGGAACACTGAAGCTTTCTTT. Amino acid sequence: CASSSRTGNTEAFF. This chain joins TRBV7-8 and TRBJ1-1; 7 bases fit TRBD1. Trimming at V came to 4 bases and at J to 1 base, leaving 3 bases not matched to a gene. The CDR3 spans 14 residues. The germline V gene has CDR1 SGHVS and CDR2 FQNEAQ. The variable domain in full, with the rest retrieved from reference TRBV7-8 and TRBJ1-1, is GAGVSQSPRYKVAKRGQDVALRCDPISGHVSLFWYQQALGQGPEFLTYFQNEAQLDKSGLPSDRFFAERPEGSVSTLKIQRTQQEDSAVYLCASSSRTGNTEAFFGQGTRLTVV.

The chain employs TRBV4-1 and TRBJ1-6; TRBD1 might be the D (6 bases). The CDR3 has 15 amino acids. Trimming cost V 2 bases and J 9 bases, with 14 bases left between them. Germline CDR1 reads MGHRA; CDR2 reads YSYEKL. DNA of the CDR3: TGCGCCAGCAGCCAAATTTCAGGGGTTGGTTCACCCCTCCACTTT. Amino acids: CASSQISGVGSPLHF.

A note on this clone: Relative to the germline gene, one junction end is altered; a read error may explain this. The V call is TRBV7-7, the J call TRBJ1-1; 7 bases match TRBD1. The germline gives CDR1 SSHAT, CDR2 FNYEAQ (reference sequence). CDR3 length: 15 amino acids. CDR3 loop: CASSRSQTGPTEAFF. The CDR3, as DNA: TGTGCTAGCAGCCGATCCCAGACAGGGCCCACTGAAGCTTTCTTT.

The J gene is TRBJ1-6, the V gene TRBV3-1 (or the pseudogene TRBV3-2), with D possibly TRBD1 on 6 matching bases. CDR1 is LGHDT, CDR2 YNNKEL, per germline (reference sequence). The CDR3 covers 13 residues. The V and J ends lost 6 bases and 4 bases respectively, with 7 bases between them. For the CDR3, the DNA is TGTGCCAGCAGTGGACAGTATAATTCACCCCTCCACTTT. Translating it yields CASSGQYNSPLHF.

The V and J genes are TRBV19 and TRBJ2-2; 11 bases are shared with TRBD2. The germline gives CDR1 LNHDA, CDR2 SQIVND (reference sequence). The CDR3 totals 15 residues. V gave up 10 bases and J gave up 6 bases; unmatched junction bases: 10. CDR3 in DNA: TGTGCCACCACCACCGGACTAGCGGGCTCCGGGGAGCTGTTTTTT. It encodes CATTTGLAGSGELFF.

The chain joins TRBV6-5 to TRBJ2-3; D is perhaps TRBD1 (6 bases). The CDR3 covers 14 residues. Germline V gives CDR1 MNHEY, CDR2 SVGAGI. The V end lost 5 bases, the J end lost 3 bases, and 12 bases lay between the germline ends. The CDR3 sequence: CASSPTGKTDTQYF. The CDR3 DNA reads TGTGCCAGCAGTCCGACAGGCAAAACAGATACGCAGTATTTT.

This chain connects TRBV19 to TRBJ1-5, with D unresolved. CDR1 and CDR2 from the germline V gene are LNHDA and SQIVND (reference sequence). This CDR3 is built from 13 residues. Trimming left V 6 bases short and J 8 bases short, with 14 bases between. The CDR3 nucleotides are TGTGCCAGTAGGAGGCAACAAGAAGAGCCCCAGCATTTT. It codes for CASRRQQEEPQHF. Drawing the rest from reference TRBV19 and TRBJ1-5, the complete variable domain is DGGITQSPKYLFRKEGQNVTLSCEQNLNHDAMYWYRQDPGQGLRLIYYSQIVNDFQKGDIAEGYSVSREKKESFPLTVTSAQKNPTAFYLCASRRQQEEPQHFGDGTRLSIL.